This entry lists 20 T cell receptor beta chains sequenced from one sample in a study of spatial heterogeneity in lung cancer. The time point: sample taken at primary tumor resection. MiXCR, applied by TCRdb to the 5' RACE reads, yields one record per CDR3 protein. The top ten clones hold 35% to 45% of a sample with about 92,000 distinct CDR3 sequences, over 9.5% of them seen once. The specimen comprised PBMCs, sampled at surgery. Receptors originate from a male donor with early-stage non-small cell lung cancer.

The chain couples TRBV7-2 to TRBJ1-5; a weak D match, TRBD1 (5 bases). CDR1 is SGHTA, CDR2 FQGNSA, per germline. This CDR3 has 14 residues. The V end was cut by 5 bases, the J end by 11 bases, with 19 bases between. CDR3 loop: CASSQDTRWVAQHF. CDR3 nucleotide sequence: TGTGCCAGCAGCCAGGACACCCGGTGGGTGGCCCAGCATTTT.

This clonotype was detected only a few times. The rearrangement uses TRBV6-6 and TRBJ2-5; possible D gene TRBD1, 5 bases. V lost 5 bases, J lost 5 bases, and 9 bases lay in between. From germline, CDR1 is MNHNY and CDR2 SVGAGI (reference sequence). The CDR3 spans 12 residues. CDR3: CASSRGLETQYF. The CDR3 DNA sequence: TGTGCCAGCAGTAGGGGTTTGGAGACCCAGTACTTC.

In this sample, this clonotype turned up many times. The gene calls are TRBV5-1 and TRBJ2-5, with 8 bases fitting TRBD2. Per the germline V gene, CDR1 is SGHRS and CDR2 is YFSETQ. V gave up 4 bases and J gave up 2 bases; unmatched junction bases: 4. The CDR3 is made up of 14 amino acids. The CDR3 sequence is CASSLTGGQETQYF. The CDR3 nucleotides are TGCGCCAGCAGCCTTACGGGGGGGCAAGAGACCCAGTACTTC.

As for this clonotype: Mismatch with germline at one junction end may stem from a read error. The chain combines TRBV7-2 with TRBJ2-1; no clear D. The CDR3 totals 13 residues. The germline gives CDR1 SGHTA, CDR2 FQGNSA. The CDR3 loop is CASNLEPFNEQFF. In DNA, the CDR3 is TGTGCCAGCAACTTAGAACCTTTCAATGAGCAGTTCTTC.

In its sample, this clonotype was seen a few times. This chain joins TRBV5-1 and TRBJ2-3; 7 bases are a match to TRBD1. The CDR3 is made up of 15 amino acids. V was clipped by 4 bases and J by 2 bases; unmatched bases: 7. Looked up from germline, CDR1 is SGHRS and CDR2 is YFSETQ. CDR3 region: CASSPRDRNTDTQYF. The CDR3 coding sequence is TGCGCCAGCAGCCCCCGGGACAGAAACACAGATACGCAGTATTTT.

This clonotype has ten or more counts. The V call is TRBV5-1, the J call TRBJ2-1, with D tentatively TRBD1 or TRBD2 (5 bases each). This CDR3 has 16 amino acids. CDR1 and CDR2 (germline): SGHRS, YFSETQ. V was pared by 0 bases and J by 4 bases, with 14 bases between. This CDR3 is CASSLDPRGAYNEQFF. CDR3 in DNA: TGCGCCAGCAGCTTGGACCCACGAGGGGCTTACAATGAGCAGTTCTTC.

This clonotype appeared a few times. This rearrangement joins TRBV6-2 or TRBV6-3 to TRBJ2-5; 7 bases are a match to TRBD2. The V and J ends lost 2 bases and 0 bases, in that order; junction bases with no gene match: 6. The CDR3 spans 16 residues. Germline V gives CDR1 MNHEY, CDR2 SVGEGT. The CDR3 DNA sequence: TGTGCCAGCAGTTACGACCAGCGGGGTAACCAAGAGACCCAGTACTTC. Its translation is CASSYDQRGNQETQYF.

This clonotype was picked up a small number of times. CDR3 amino acids: CAIKSVTLQDTQYF. In DNA, the CDR3 is TGTGCCATCAAATCAGTGACACTTCAAGATACGCAGTATTTT. The chain is built from TRBV10-3 and TRBJ2-3; D gene uncertain. CDR1 and CDR2 (germline): ENHRY, SYGVKD. V dropped 7 bases and J dropped 5 bases, with 16 bases sitting between them. This CDR3 contains 14 residues.

The chain joins TRBV28 to TRBJ2-7; 16 bases are a match to TRBD2. This CDR3 is 16 amino acids long. In germline, CDR1 is MDHEN, CDR2 SYDVKM. V lost 3 bases and J lost 9; bases outside the gene matches: 8. The CDR3 spells CASSLPGLAGGPGQYF. For the CDR3, the DNA is TGTGCCAGCAGTTTGCCGGGACTAGCGGGAGGGCCAGGGCAGTACTTC.

The chain is built from TRBV7-2 and TRBJ1-5, with 8 bases fitting TRBD1. The V and J ends lost 5 bases and 5 bases, in that order; junction bases with no gene match: 8. The CDR3 sequence is 15 residues long. CDR1 and CDR2 (germline): SGHTA, FQGNSA. DNA for the CDR3: TGTGCCAGCAGCCAACGGACAGGGAAGGATCAGCCCCAGCATTTT. Amino acids: CASSQRTGKDQPQHF.

J is TRBJ1-1 and V is TRBV10-2; TRBD1 aligns across 7 bases. The V segment lost 6 bases and the J segment 7 bases; nucleotides outside the gene matches: 5. The germline V gene has CDR1 WSHSY and CDR2 SAAADI. This CDR3 spans 12 amino acids. The chain's CDR3 is CASRRTGVEAFF. The CDR3 DNA reads as TGCGCCAGCAGACGTACAGGGGTTGAAGCTTTCTTT.

Only a few counts were recorded for this clonotype. Relative to the germline gene, one junction end is altered; a read error may explain this. The J gene is TRBJ2-1, the V gene TRBV30, with 9 bases fitting TRBD2. CDR1 GTSNPN and CDR2 SVGIG come from the germline V gene (reference sequence). This CDR3 is built from 12 residues. The CDR3 region is CAWRLPGTSILF. In DNA, the CDR3 is TGTGCCTGGAGACTACCCGGGACTAGCATACTCTTC.

The rearrangement uses TRBV6-6 and TRBJ2-1, with 7 bases fitting TRBD1. V shed 6 bases and J 5 bases; nucleotides not matched to a gene: 7. CDR1 is MNHNY and CDR2 is SVGAGI in the germline V gene (reference sequence). The CDR3 consists of 14 residues. CDR3 sequence reads: CASSPQGFDNEQFF. The CDR3 region has the DNA TGTGCCAGCAGCCCACAGGGGTTCGACAATGAGCAGTTCTTC.

In this sample, this clonotype turned up a few times. V usage is TRBV14 and J usage is TRBJ2-7; D not certain. The CDR3 runs 15 residues. The V and J ends lost 1 base and 0 bases respectively, with 10 bases between them. In germline, CDR1 is SGHDN, CDR2 FVKESK. CDR3 sequence: CASSQGAAYSYEQYF. The CDR3 DNA follows: TGTGCCAGCAGCCAAGGCGCGGCTTACTCCTACGAGCAGTACTTC. Looking up the rest from reference TRBV14 and TRBJ2-7 gives the full variable domain: EAGVTQFPSHSVIEKGQTVTLRCDPISGHDNLYWYRRVMGKEIKFLLHFVKESKQDESGMPNNRFLAERTGGTYSTLKVQPAELEDSGVYFCASSQGAAYSYEQYFGPGTRLTVT.

In this sample, this clonotype turned up once. The chain uses TRBV12-3 or TRBV12-4 and TRBJ2-5, with 12 bases that match TRBD1. The J segment lost 5 bases and the V segment lost 3 bases, leaving 7 bases of the junction unmatched. There are 16 residues in the CDR3. The CDR3 DNA reads TGTGCCAGCAGTTTGCCGGGACAGGGGGCTTTTGAGACCCAGTACTTC. Translating gives CASSLPGQGAFETQYF.

The genes are TRBV10-3 and TRBJ2-1; D is possibly TRBD2 (6 bases). CDR3 length: 18 residues. The V end was cut by 4 bases, the J end by 4 bases, with 23 bases between. Germline CDR1 and CDR2: ENHRY and SYGVKD. This CDR3 is CAISAVKYEASAYNEQFF. For the CDR3, the DNA is TGTGCCATCAGTGCCGTCAAATATGAGGCTAGCGCTTACAATGAGCAGTTCTTC.

A few counts support this clonotype. J is TRBJ1-5 and V is TRBV29-1, with no clear D. Trimming pared 0 bases from V and 4 bases from J, leaving 4 bases between. Germline CDR1 reads SQVTM; CDR2 reads ANQGSEA. This CDR3 spans 12 amino acids. The CDR3 coding sequence is TGCAGCGTTGAAGAAGGGAATCAGCCCCAGCATTTT. Translating it yields CSVEEGNQPQHF.

The chain employs TRBV11-1 and TRBJ1-2; the D gene is possibly TRBD1 (6 bases). Trimming pared 5 bases from V and 2 bases from J, leaving 9 bases between. The CDR3 totals 13 residues. The germline V gene has CDR1 SGHAT and CDR2 FQDESV (reference sequence). The CDR3: CASSPTGNYGYTF. The CDR3 DNA reads as TGTGCCAGCAGCCCGACAGGAAACTATGGCTACACCTTC.

This clonotype turned up a few times. The chain carries TRBV6-8 and TRBJ1-4; TRBD1 agrees at 8 bases. The CDR3 covers 19 residues. The germline CDR1 and CDR2 sequences are MNHGY and SAAAGT. V shed 0 bases, J shed 0 bases, and the junction held 9 bases outside the gene matches. CDR3: CASSYSYVGQEATNEKLFF. The CDR3 nucleotides read TGTGCCAGCAGTTACTCCTACGTGGGACAGGAAGCAACTAATGAAAAACTGTTTTTT.

This clonotype has only one observation. This may be a read error, as it is one base from a much larger clone. V usage is TRBV3-1 and J usage is TRBJ2-7; D unclear. Germline V lookup: CDR1 LGHDT, CDR2 YNNKEL (reference sequence). The CDR3 sequence is 12 residues long. The CDR3 sequence: CAGSQLGYEQYF. CDR3 nucleotides: TGTGCCGGCAGCCAATTAGGATACGAGCAGTACTTC.